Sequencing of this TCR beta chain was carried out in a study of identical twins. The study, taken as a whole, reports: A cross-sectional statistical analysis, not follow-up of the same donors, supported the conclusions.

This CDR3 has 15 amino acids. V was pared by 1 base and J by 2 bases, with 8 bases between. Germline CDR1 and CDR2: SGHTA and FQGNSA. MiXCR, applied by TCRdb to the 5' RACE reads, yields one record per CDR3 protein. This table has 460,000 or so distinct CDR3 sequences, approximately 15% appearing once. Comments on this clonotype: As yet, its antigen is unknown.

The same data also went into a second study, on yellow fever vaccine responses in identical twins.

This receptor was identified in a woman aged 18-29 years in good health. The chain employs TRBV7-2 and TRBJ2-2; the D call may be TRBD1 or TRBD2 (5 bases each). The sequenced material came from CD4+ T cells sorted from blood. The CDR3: CASSLGRDNTGELFF. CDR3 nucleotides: TGTGCCAGCAGCTTAGGACGGGACAACACCGGGGAGCTGTTTTTT.